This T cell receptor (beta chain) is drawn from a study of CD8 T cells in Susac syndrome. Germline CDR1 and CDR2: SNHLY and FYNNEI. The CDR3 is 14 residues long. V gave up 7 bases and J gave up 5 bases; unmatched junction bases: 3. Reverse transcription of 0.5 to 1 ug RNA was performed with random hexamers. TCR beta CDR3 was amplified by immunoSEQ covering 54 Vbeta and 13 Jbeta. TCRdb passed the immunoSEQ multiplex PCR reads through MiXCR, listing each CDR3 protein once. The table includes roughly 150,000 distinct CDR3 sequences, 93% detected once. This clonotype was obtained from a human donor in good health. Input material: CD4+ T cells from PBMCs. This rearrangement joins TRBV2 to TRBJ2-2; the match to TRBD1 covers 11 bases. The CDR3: CASTGTGGTGELFF. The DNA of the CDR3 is TGTGCCAGCACCGGGACAGGGGGTACCGGGGAGCTGTTTTTT.